This TCR beta chain comes out of a study of shared clonotypes between healthy human individuals. Remarks on this clone: Antigen specificity is unknown.

Sequenced by immunoSEQ multiplex PCR; TCRdb stores in-frame clones only, minus some. The sample comprises about 380,000 clones, about 96% of which are singletons, and 0.32% rests with the top ten. Study findings and constraints: Generally, naive subsets (rather than memory subsets) showed larger estimated richness. Non-shared clonotypes displayed generation probabilities falling below those of clonotypes present in all four donors.

Donors comprised healthy HIV-negative adults lacking recent acute infections or vaccinations. With CCR7-negative CD45RA+ TemRA cells, CD45RO+ cells were combined in CD8 memory. The receptor comes from a man aged 30 to 45 in good health. Sequences were obtained from memory CD8+ T cells sorted from blood. The subset here: CD45RO+ cells pooled with CCR7-negative TemRA cells.

In nucleotides, the CDR3 is TGTGCCAGCAGCCCCAGGGGCGTAGTGAACACTGAAGCTTTCTTT. As protein: CASSPRGVVNTEAFF. V gene TRBV5-4 combines with J gene TRBJ1-1; D is perhaps TRBD1 (6 bases). Trimming removed 4 bases from V and 0 bases from J, with 13 bases in between. This CDR3 comprises 15 residues. Germline loops: CDR1 SGHNT, CDR2 YYREEE (reference sequence).